This T cell receptor (beta chain) was captured in a study of blood T cell repertoires in COVID-19 (dated by TCRdb to about 2020). As for the study more broadly: Samples covering the acute and convalescent phases of COVID-19 were provided by collaborators in the United States, Italy and Spain. The material from the prospective study consisted of cDNA or gDNA derived from T cells, B-cell-depleted T cells, or PBMCs. The dataset comprised deeply sampled blood TCRbeta repertoires from subjects exposed to, actively infected with, or recovered from COVID-19. A freely available public database, intended as a resource for researchers studying the immune response to SARS-CoV-2, is where the repertoires were released. The samples were drawn from two sources: the first 160 participants of the ongoing ImmuneRACE study, and fewer than 1,500 subjects contributed by 6 global collaborators. The sample metadata nearly always contained a de-identified subject ID, COVID-19 status, age in years and sex. Where available, HLA class I and class II types were obtained from metadata supplied by the sample provider rather than from assay-based typing.

From the germline V gene, CDR1 is SGDLS and CDR2 is YYNGEE. There are 13 amino acids in the CDR3, from cysteine to phenylalanine inclusive. Only the CDR3 portion is preserved as DNA: 39 bases, with reading frame beginning at the first base. V is pared back by 4 bases and J by 0 bases, with 8 bases lying between the germline termini. Concerning this clone: Its specific antigen is unknown. Base qualities were left out, and no much larger clone turns up one base away.

Whole blood was collected in K2EDTA tubes by collaborating institutions according to the institutions' own protocols. For TCRbeta analysis, collaborators shipped samples as frozen whole blood, isolated PBMCs, or DNA extracted from either of those sample types. Paper-wide results and their limitations: Clinical and demographic metadata were provided uncurated, with the amount varying by source and participant.

The immunoSEQ Assay, a bias-controlled multiplex PCR, was used to amplify TCRbeta CDR3 regions from genomic DNA. Per the source publication's procedure: The number of nucleated cells in each sample was estimated by amplification of reference gene primers within the assay. To quantify the absolute abundance of each unique TCRbeta CDR3 rearrangement, sequence reads were collapsed and filtered. For each sample, productive Simpson clonality was calculated by taking the square root of Simpson's diversity index across productive rearrangements. This is the immuneACCESS table as TCRdb keeps it, with only in-frame sequences that have V and J called. A part of the clones is gone; compared with another copy, unresolved V genes explain less than half, and the rest is unexplained. V and J calls and clone size are copied from that table; D and trimming were computed from the DNA. The sample contains over 120,000 clones, 65% to 85% of them found a single time. The top ten hold 4% of the sample.

The TCR comes from a woman aged 60-75 years with acute or convalescent COVID-19. Input material: peripheral blood. Recombination joined TRBV9 with TRBJ2-7; the D gene lacks a confident call. The sequenced DNA is TGTGCCAGCAGCCTGACACACTCCTACGAGCAGTACTTC. It translates as CASSLTHSYEQYF. The full variable domain, with segments outside the CDR3 supplied by the reference TRBV9 and TRBJ2-7 proteins, appears as DSGVTQTPKHLITATGQRVTLRCSPRSGDLSVYWYQQSLDQGLQFLIQYYNGEERAKGNILERFSAQQFPDLHSELNLSSLELGDSALYFCASSLTHSYEQYFGPGTRLTVT.